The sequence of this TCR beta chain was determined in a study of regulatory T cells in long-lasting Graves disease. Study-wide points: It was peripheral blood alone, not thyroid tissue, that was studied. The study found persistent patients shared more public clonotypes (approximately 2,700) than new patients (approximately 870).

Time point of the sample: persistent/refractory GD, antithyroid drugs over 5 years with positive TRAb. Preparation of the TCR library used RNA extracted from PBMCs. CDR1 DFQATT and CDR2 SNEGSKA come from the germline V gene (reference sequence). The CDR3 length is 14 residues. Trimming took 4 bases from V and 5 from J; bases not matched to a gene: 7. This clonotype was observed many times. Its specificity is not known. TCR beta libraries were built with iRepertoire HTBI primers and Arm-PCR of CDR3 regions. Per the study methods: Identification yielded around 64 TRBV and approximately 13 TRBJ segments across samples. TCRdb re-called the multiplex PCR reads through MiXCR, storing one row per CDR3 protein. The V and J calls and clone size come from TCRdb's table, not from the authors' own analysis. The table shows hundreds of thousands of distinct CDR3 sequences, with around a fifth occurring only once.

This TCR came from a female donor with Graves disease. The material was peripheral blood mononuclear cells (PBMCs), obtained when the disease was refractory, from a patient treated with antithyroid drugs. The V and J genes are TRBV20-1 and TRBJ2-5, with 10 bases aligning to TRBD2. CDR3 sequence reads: CSAKIAGGGETQYF. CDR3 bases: TGCAGTGCTAAAATAGCGGGAGGTGGGGAGACCCAGTACTTC.